The TCR beta chain described here comes from a study of CD8 T cells in ankylosing spondylitis. Overall study findings and caveats: One TCR beta motif, made up of seven to nine highly homologous variants, appeared characteristic of ankylosing spondylitis blood. The study looked at matched synovial fluid samples from ankylosing spondylitis patients. Disease-linked clones were reported to be significantly enriched there. Earlier reports found some motif variants in synovial fluid and blood in reactive arthritis. In peripheral blood, disease-linked CD8+ clones occurred at relatively low frequencies.

With molecular barcodes, quantitative 5'-RACE was used to make the TCR beta libraries. TCRdb re-called the 5' RACE reads through MiXCR, storing one row per CDR3 protein. The table includes around 770,000 distinct CDR3 sequences, 19% detected once. The CDR3 totals 16 residues. Per germline, CDR1 DFQATT and CDR2 SNEGSKA (reference sequence). Unmatched junction bases numbered 4, after V lost 0 bases and J lost 4 bases. This clonotype was counted between two and nine times. No antigen is known for it. The sample consisted of blood, either unsorted or a sorted T cell fraction (not recorded which). This TCR was sampled from a male donor with ankylosing spondylitis. The V and J genes are TRBV20-1 and TRBJ2-3; 13 bases are shared with TRBD2. CDR3 residues: CSARDGTSGNADTQYF. The DNA for the CDR3 is TGCAGTGCTAGAGACGGGACTAGCGGGAATGCAGATACGCAGTATTTT.